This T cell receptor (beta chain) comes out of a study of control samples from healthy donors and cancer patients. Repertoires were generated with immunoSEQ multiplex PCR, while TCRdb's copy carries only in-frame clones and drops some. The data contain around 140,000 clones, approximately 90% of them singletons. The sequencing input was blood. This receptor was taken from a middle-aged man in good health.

The CDR3 here is CASTPGERASWTGLGGTEAFF. The CDR3 nucleotides read TGCGCCAGCACCCCAGGGGAAAGAGCTTCGTGGACAGGCCTTGGGGGCACTGAAGCTTTCTTT. The chain employs TRBV5-1 and TRBJ1-1, with 7 positions matching TRBD1. Trimming at V came to 6 bases and at J to 4 bases, leaving 30 bases not matched to a gene. In germline, CDR1 is SGHRS, CDR2 YFSETQ. The CDR3 is 21 residues long.